The clone carrying this T cell receptor beta chain was picked up a small number of times. Its antigen is still unknown. The data were obtained in a study of naive and memory T cell subsets. The beta constant-region primer was an equimolar mix of two oligonucleotides covering TRBC1 and TRBC2. Four rounds of PCR amplified the ligated cDNA using nested alpha and beta constant-region primers plus SP2. An oligonucleotide with the SP2 primer and a 12-nucleotide UMI was ligated to the cDNA 3' end. In TCRdb, the UMI-ligation and nested PCR reads were re-called with MiXCR into one record per CDR3 protein. This sample has 150,000 or so distinct CDR3 sequences, with roughly 22% found just once. General study findings and limits: Naive repertoires, especially CD8, held a few larger clonotypes, possibly memory cells re-expressing CD45RA. TCR counts from RNA may reflect activation-linked expression changes.

With 7 bases clipped from V and 3 bases from J, the junction kept 9 bases outside the gene matches. The CDR3 has 14 residues. Sequencing was performed on naive CD4+ T cells from blood. The receptor's source is a human donor in good health. The chain links TRBV12-3 or TRBV12-4 to TRBJ2-7; 7 nucleotides line up with TRBD2. The CDR3 region is CASKWASGYYEQYF. The CDR3 DNA is TGTGCCAGCAAATGGGCTAGCGGCTACTACGAGCAGTACTTC.